This record concerns one T cell receptor (beta chain) sequence. Its cognate antigen is unknown. Pooled together were second doses at about 4 or about 12 weeks. Germline V gene sequence: CDR1 SGHTA, CDR2 FQGNSA. This CDR3 spans 14 amino acids. V shed 0 bases and J shed 5 bases, with 10 bases lying between them. This entry is derived from a study of T cell responses to AZD1222 COVID-19 vaccine. Whole-study results and caveats: A reported finding is that nearly half of spike-specific TCRs target unmutated variant regions. Dominant CD4 TCR responses targeted spike regions 160-218 and 743-854.

Here immunoSEQ multiplex PCR was the method, and the copy in TCRdb shows in-frame clones only, minus some. Of 95,000 to 150,000 clones listed, approximately 90% are singletons. The V gene is TRBV7-2, the J gene TRBJ2-5; TRBD2 might be the D (7 bases). This receptor was taken from an adult who received the AZD1222 COVID-19 vaccine. The sample in question was peripheral blood, obtained 28 days after the second AZD1222 dose. In DNA form, the CDR3 reads TGTGCCAGCAGCTTAGCGGGGGGGCGGGAGACCCAGTACTTC. Protein product: CASSLAGGRETQYF. The whole variable domain, remainder taken from reference TRBV7-2 and TRBJ2-5, is GAGVSQSPSNKVTEKGKDVELRCDPISGHTALYWYRQSLGQGLEFLIYFQGNSAPDKSGLPSDRFSAERTGGSVSTLTIQRTQQEDSAVYLCASSLAGGRETQYFGPGTRLLVL.